The 11 T cell receptor beta chains below come from one sample, sequenced in a study of blood T cell repertoires in COVID-19. The assay was immunoSEQ multiplex PCR, and TCRdb's table has in-frame clones only and misses some. Here the sample spans 55,000 to 70,000 clones, 70% to 90% being singletons. Sequencing used peripheral blood. All receptors derive from a woman aged 70-85 years with active COVID-19.

The chain couples TRBV5-5 to TRBJ2-7; tentatively, D is TRBD2 (5 bases). V was shortened by 4 bases and J by 3 bases, with 11 bases between the two germline ends. The CDR3 spans 13 residues. Germline V CDR1 and CDR2: SGHKS, YYEKEE (reference sequence). The CDR3: CASSPVRGYEQYF. The CDR3 DNA reads TGTGCCAGCAGCCCAGTACGGGGCTACGAGCAGTACTTC.

The chain employs TRBV30 and TRBJ1-2, with a possible D match to TRBD1 (6 bases). The germline gives CDR1 GTSNPN, CDR2 SVGIG (reference sequence). The CDR3 is 17 amino acids. Deletions cut 2 bases from V and 3 bases from J, with 22 bases between. The CDR3 spells CAWSSRAGTIGDYGYTF. In DNA form, the CDR3 reads TGTGCCTGGAGTTCTAGGGCAGGGACAATCGGGGACTATGGCTACACCTTC.

The V gene is TRBV6-5, the J gene TRBJ2-5, with D tentatively TRBD2 (5 bases). This CDR3 region has 12 residues. Trimming pared 7 bases from V and 0 bases from J, leaving 6 bases between. Germline-derived CDR1 and CDR2 are MNHEY and SVGAGI. The CDR3 here is CASTRDQETQYF. The CDR3 DNA is TGTGCCAGCACGAGGGACCAAGAGACCCAGTACTTC.

The genes are TRBV28 and TRBJ1-5; 7 nucleotides align to TRBD1. This CDR3 has 12 amino acids. J lost 7 bases, V lost 5 bases, and 2 bases had no gene match. CDR1 MDHEN and CDR2 SYDVKM come from the germline V gene. DNA of the CDR3: TGTGCCAGCAGTACACAGGGGCAGCCCCAGCATTTT. Its protein is CASSTQGQPQHF.

The V call is TRBV19, the J call TRBJ1-6; TRBD1 matches at 8 bases. After removal of 5 bases from V and 0 bases from J, the junction contained 6 bases not matched to a gene. The CDR3 spans 17 residues. Germline values: CDR1 LNHDA, CDR2 SQIVND (reference sequence). The chain's CDR3 is CASSRTGTSSYNSPLHF. The CDR3 DNA reads TGTGCCAGTAGTCGGACAGGGACAAGCTCCTATAATTCACCCCTCCACTTT.

The chain carries TRBV5-5 and TRBJ1-1; possible D gene TRBD1, 6 bases. Trimming cost V 7 bases and J 1 base, with 11 bases left between them. The CDR3 sequence is 13 residues long. Germline values: CDR1 SGHKS, CDR2 YYEKEE (reference sequence). The DNA of the CDR3 is TGTGCCAGCGCCAGGGGAGCGAACACTGAAGCTTTCTTT. Its translation is CASARGANTEAFF.

This chain joins TRBV5-8 and TRBJ1-1; D not certain. V lost 4 bases, J lost 0 bases, and 4 bases lay in between. The germline CDR1 and CDR2 sequences are SGHTS and YDEGEE. CDR3 length: 12 residues. CDR3 protein: CASSLVNTEAFF. The CDR3 nucleotides read TGTGCCAGCAGCCTAGTGAACACTGAAGCTTTCTTT.

This rearrangement joins TRBV29-1 to TRBJ1-1; D is ambiguous. V lost 7 bases, J lost 1 base, and 10 bases lay in between. This CDR3 has 12 amino acids. CDR1 and CDR2 (germline): SQVTM, ANQGSEA. CDR3 loop: CSAGLQNTEAFF. Here the CDR3 DNA reads TGCAGCGCAGGACTGCAGAACACTGAAGCTTTCTTT. Together with reference TRBV29-1 and TRBJ1-1, the CDR3 gives the full variable domain: SAVISQKPSRDICQRGTSLTIQCQVDSQVTMMFWYRQQPGQSLTLIATANQGSEATYESGFVIDKFPISRPNLTFSTLTVSNMSPEDSSIYLCSAGLQNTEAFFGQGTRLTVV.

The chain carries TRBV19 and TRBJ2-5; 7 bases fit TRBD1. This CDR3 contains 15 residues. V lost 7 bases, J lost 1 base, and 9 bases stayed unmatched. CDR1 and CDR2 (germline): LNHDA, SQIVND (reference sequence). CDR3 DNA sequence: TGTGCCAGTAAGCCGGGACAGCACACCCAAGAGACCCAGTACTTC. Translating gives CASKPGQHTQETQYF.

The rearrangement links TRBV2 to TRBJ2-7, with 12 bases lining up with TRBD2. The CDR3 is made up of 18 amino acids. The germline V gene has CDR1 SNHLY and CDR2 FYNNEI. V dropped 4 bases and J dropped 0; count of bases not matched to a gene: 10. The CDR3, as DNA: TGTGCCAGCAGTGCTTGGACTAGCGGGGCGCTTAGCTCCTACGAGCAGTACTTC. Translated: CASSAWTSGALSSYEQYF. The variable domain in full, completed from reference TRBV2 and TRBJ2-7, reads EPEVTQTPSHQVTQMGQEVILRCVPISNHLYFYWYRQILGQKVEFLVSFYNNEISEKSEIFDDQFSVERPDGSNFTLKIRSTKLEDSAMYFCASSAWTSGALSSYEQYFGPGTRLTVT.

Only a few counts were recorded for this clone. The gene calls are TRBV25-1 and TRBJ1-2; D is ambiguous. With 0 bases removed from V and 0 bases from J, the gap between germline ends came to 2 bases. The CDR3 is 13 residues long. CDR1 is MGHDK, CDR2 SYGVNS, per germline. This CDR3 reads CASSEYTNYGYTF. The CDR3 DNA reads TGTGCCAGCAGTGAATACACTAACTATGGCTACACCTTC.